These T cell receptor beta chains were read from a single sample in a study of T cells in Graves' hyperthyroidism and ophthalmopathy. TCRdb redid the calling of the multiplex PCR reads with MiXCR, one entry per CDR3 protein. The data hold some 490,000 distinct CDR3 sequences, with roughly a sixth observed a single time. What was sequenced was blood. These receptors were taken from a young woman with Graves' ophthalmopathy. Each CDR3 is given with its conserved first and last residue. Fields, in order: V gene, CDR3 length, J gene, D gene, clone size, CDR3 DNA, CDR3 protein. A D gene is named only where the DNA matches it firmly. Rows may omit the clone size; those that give it use once, few, many or a size class.

TRBV4-2	13	TRBJ2-1	.	few	TGTGCCAGCAGCCTCTTCAGGGGGGCTGAGCAGTTCTTC	CASSLFRGAEQFF
TRBV6-1	17	TRBJ1-1	.	many	TGTGCCAGCAGTGCCCCGGGCCCCCAAAGATGGAACACTGAAGCTTTCTTT	CASSAPGPQRWNTEAFF
TRBV6-2/TRBV6-3	17	TRBJ2-1	TRBD2	many	TGTGCCAGCAGTTCTCGAGCGGGAGGGGCAATTTTGTATGAGCAGTTCTTC	CASSSRAGGAILYEQFF
TRBV4-3	17	TRBJ1-1	.	.	TGCGCCAGCAGCCAAGAAGGTCGTTGGACATCGAACACTGAAGCTTTCTTT	CASSQEGRWTSNTEAFF
TRBV9	15	TRBJ2-7	TRBD1	many	TGTGCCAGCAGCGTAGCGGGACAGGGCTCCTACGAGCAGTACTTC	CASSVAGQGSYEQYF
TRBV2	13	TRBJ1-1	.	.	TGTGCCAGCATGCCAGGGTTGAACACTGAAGCTTTCTTT	CASMPGLNTEAFF
TRBV28	14	TRBJ2-7	TRBD1	few	TGTGCCAGCGGCGCAGGGGGCCAAGTATACGAGCAGTACTTC	CASGAGGQVYEQYF
TRBV4-3	16	TRBJ2-5	.	many	TGCGCCAGCAGCCAAGATCTCTCGTTGCAGGGTGAGACCCAGTACTTC	CASSQDLSLQGETQYF
TRBV7-3	15	TRBJ2-1	TRBD2	many	TGTGCCAGCAGCTTAGGGCTAGCGGGAAACAATGAGCAGTTCTTC	CASSLGLAGNNEQFF
TRBV4-1	10	TRBJ2-1	.	few	TGCGCCAGCAGCCAAGGTCGACAGTTCTTC	CASSQGRQFF
TRBV12-3/TRBV12-4	12	TRBJ1-5	.	many	TGTGCCAGCAGTTCAGGGGTTCAGCCCCAGCATTTT	CASSSGVQPQHF
TRBV12-5	14	TRBJ2-3	.	few	TGTGCTAGTGGTTTGGGGGGCCGCACAGATACGCAGTATTTT	CASGLGGRTDTQYF
TRBV28	17	TRBJ1-5	TRBD1	few	TGTGCCAGCAGTTCGAACCGACAGGGCTCTAGCAATCAGCCCCAGCATTTT	CASSSNRQGSSNQPQHF
TRBV5-8	14	TRBJ2-3	TRBD1	many	TGTGCCAGCAGCCTTGACAGGGGGCAAGATACGCAGTATTTT	CASSLDRGQDTQYF
TRBV20-1	14	TRBJ2-5	.	many	TGCAGTGCTAGCGGACCAAAAGACCAGGAGACCCAGTACTTC	CSASGPKDQETQYF
TRBV7-2	16	TRBJ1-3	.	few	TGTGCCAGCAGCTTGGCTGTGCTTAGCTCTGGAAACACCATATATTTT	CASSLAVLSSGNTIYF
TRBV4-3	15	TRBJ1-5	.	many	TGCGCCAGCAGCCAAGGATGGCTATCGGGTCAGCCCCAGCATTTT	CASSQGWLSGQPQHF
TRBV20-1	16	TRBJ2-3	TRBD1	few	TGCAGTGCAATGAACGCGGGACAGGGGATCGCAGATACGCAGTATTTT	CSAMNAGQGIADTQYF
TRBV3-1	17	TRBJ2-1	TRBD2	many	TGTGCCAGCAGCCAACGCTTAGGGGGCGGGAGGGCCAATGAGCAGTTCTTC	CASSQRLGGGRANEQFF
TRBV3-1	14	TRBJ2-7	TRBD1	many	TGTGCCAGCAGCGATGACAGGGTCTCCTACGAGCAGTACTTC	CASSDDRVSYEQYF
TRBV5-5	15	TRBJ1-1	TRBD1	.	TGTGCCAGCAGCCAGTTGACAGGGGGAAACACTGAAGCTTTCTTT	CASSQLTGGNTEAFF
TRBV11-2	16	TRBJ2-7	.	many	TGTGCCAGCAGCTTACTCCGCGGGGCCGTTGGGTACGAGCAGTACTTC	CASSLLRGAVGYEQYF
TRBV11-2	16	TRBJ2-1	TRBD1	many	TGTGCCAGCAGCTTAGTTGCAGGGGGCGCTTTCAATGAGCAGTTCTTC	CASSLVAGGAFNEQFF
TRBV27	13	TRBJ1-3	.	few	TGTGCCAGCAGTTTGACCTACAGTAGCACCATATATTTT	CASSLTYSSTIYF
TRBV30	14	TRBJ1-2	TRBD1	many	TGTGCCTGGAGTGGGACAGGGGCTAACTATGGCTACACCTTC	CAWSGTGANYGYTF
TRBV20-1	13	TRBJ1-1	.	many	TGCAGTGCCAGTGTACAGTCGAACACTGAAGCTTTCTTT	CSASVQSNTEAFF
TRBV29-1	18	TRBJ2-3	TRBD2	few	TGCAGCGTCCCGATAATAGCGGGAGCGGAGTCTCGCACAGATACGCAGTATTTT	CSVPIIAGAESRTDTQYF
TRBV28	16	TRBJ1-2	TRBD1	few	TGTGCCAGCAGTCAAACCGGGACAGGGGGAACAGGTGGCTACACCTTC	CASSQTGTGGTGGYTF
TRBV6-1	12	TRBJ1-5	.	.	TGTGCCAGCTGGACCGCCCCAGAGCCCCAGCATTTT	CASWTAPEPQHF
TRBV4-3	15	TRBJ1-2	TRBD1	few	TGCGCCAGCAGCCGACAAGACAGGGGGCAGGAAGGCTACACCTTC	CASSRQDRGQEGYTF
TRBV30	12	TRBJ2-1	.	many	TGTGCCTGGAATCCCATCGTTGGTGAGCAGTTCTTC	CAWNPIVGEQFF
TRBV6-2/TRBV6-3	14	TRBJ2-3	TRBD2	.	TGTGCCAGCAGGCGACTAGCGGTCACAGATACGCAGTATTTT	CASRRLAVTDTQYF
TRBV7-2	15	TRBJ1-2	.	.	TGTGCCAGCAGCTTCTTTACAGGGTTAAACTATGGCTACACCTTC	CASSFFTGLNYGYTF
TRBV29-1	14	TRBJ1-2	.	many	TGCAGCGTTGAAACATCCACGGGGGCTTATGGCTACACCTTC	CSVETSTGAYGYTF
TRBV10-3	13	TRBJ1-2	TRBD1	few	TGTGCCATCAGCGGACAGGGGGCCAGTAGCTACACCTTC	CAISGQGASSYTF